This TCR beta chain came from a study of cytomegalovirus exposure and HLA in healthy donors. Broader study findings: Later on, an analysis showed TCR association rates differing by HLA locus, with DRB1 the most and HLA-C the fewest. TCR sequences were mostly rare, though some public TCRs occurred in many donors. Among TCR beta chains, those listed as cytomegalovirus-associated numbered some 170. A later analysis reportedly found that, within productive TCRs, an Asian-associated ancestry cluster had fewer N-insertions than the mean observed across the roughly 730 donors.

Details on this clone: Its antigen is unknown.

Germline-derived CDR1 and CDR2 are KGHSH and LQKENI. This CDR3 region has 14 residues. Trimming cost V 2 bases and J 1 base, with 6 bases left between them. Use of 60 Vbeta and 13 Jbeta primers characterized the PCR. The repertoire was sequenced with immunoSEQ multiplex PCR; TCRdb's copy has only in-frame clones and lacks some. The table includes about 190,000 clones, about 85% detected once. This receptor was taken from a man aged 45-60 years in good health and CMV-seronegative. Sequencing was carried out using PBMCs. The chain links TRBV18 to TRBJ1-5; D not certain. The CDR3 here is CASSPSESNQPQHF. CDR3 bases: TGTGCCAGCTCACCATCTGAGAGCAATCAGCCCCAGCATTTT.